The 32 T cell receptor beta chains reported below all come from one sample, sequenced in a study of breast tumors, draining lymph nodes, adjacent tissues. The lymph nodes were axillary draining lymph nodes from breast cancer patients. One entry per CDR3 protein results from TCRdb running MiXCR on the multiplex PCR reads. The sample consists of some 200,000 distinct CDR3 sequences, roughly 31% of them appearing once. The sample taken for sequencing was axillary lymph node tissue. The source is a female donor with breast cancer. Some clones in this sample may be carry-over from other donors' samples.

This clonotype was detected ten times or more. The chain is built from TRBV15 and TRBJ2-3; TRBD2 agrees at 14 bases. Germline loops: CDR1 LNHNV, CDR2 YYDKDF (reference sequence). The CDR3 contains 18 residues. Losses at the gene ends were 4 bases for V and 3 bases for J; bases not matched to a gene: 9. CDR3 DNA sequence: TGTGCCACCAGCACCCAAGGGACTAGCGGGAGAGGGACAGATACGCAGTATTTT. Translating gives CATSTQGTSGRGTDTQYF.

Ten or more counts support this clonotype. The chain combines TRBV29-1 with TRBJ1-2; D perhaps matches TRBD1 (5 bases). V was trimmed by 0 bases and J by 5 bases, leaving 13 bases between them. The germline V gene encodes CDR1 SQVTM and CDR2 ANQGSEA. This CDR3 region has 14 residues. CDR3 DNA sequence: TGCAGCGTTGAAGATTGGGCAGGGCATTATGGCTACACCTTC. It translates to CSVEDWAGHYGYTF.

This clonotype was seen many times. V and J are TRBV7-8 and TRBJ2-1, with TRBD2 identical over 8 bases. V was pared by 1 base and J by 3 bases, with 8 bases of the junction left unmatched. Germline V gives CDR1 SGHVS, CDR2 FQNEAQ. CDR3 length: 17 amino acids. This chain's CDR3 is CASSLVTGGVRYNEQFF. The CDR3 region has the DNA TGTGCCAGCAGCTTAGTGACGGGGGGGGTTCGCTACAATGAGCAGTTCTTC. The full variable domain, its missing parts supplied by reference TRBV7-8 and TRBJ2-1, is GAGVSQSPRYKVAKRGQDVALRCDPISGHVSLFWYQQALGQGPEFLTYFQNEAQLDKSGLPSDRFFAERPEGSVSTLKIQRTQQEDSAVYLCASSLVTGGVRYNEQFFGPGTRLTVL.

The chain is built from TRBV14 and TRBJ1-1; perhaps TRBD1 as D (5 bases). Germline V CDR1 and CDR2: SGHDN, FVKESK. The CDR3 has 16 residues. V was clipped by 0 bases and J by 0 bases, with 11 bases between them. The CDR3 DNA sequence: TGTGCCAGCAGCCAAGATTTGGGCAGGGTGAACACTGAAGCTTTCTTT. This encodes CASSQDLGRVNTEAFF.

This clonotype has at least ten counts. The CDR3 DNA sequence: TGTGCCAGCAGTTACTCGCCCTCCTCACCCCTCCACTTT. Amino acids: CASSYSPSSPLHF. The genes are TRBV6-2 or TRBV6-3 and TRBJ1-6; D is undetermined. The CDR3 runs to 13 residues. CDR1 MNHEY and CDR2 SVGEGT come from the germline V gene. V was cut by 0 bases and J by 10 bases, with 7 bases left in between.

There are many counts of this clonotype. This chain joins TRBV28 and TRBJ1-2; D is unresolved. From germline, CDR1 is MDHEN and CDR2 SYDVKM. The CDR3 runs 12 residues. V was shortened by 4 bases and J by 4 bases, with 7 bases between the two germline ends. CDR3 protein: CASSSHIYGYTF. Written as DNA, the CDR3 is TGTGCCAGCAGTTCCCATATCTATGGCTACACCTTC.

The rearrangement joins TRBV7-9 to TRBJ1-6, with 7 positions matching TRBD1. CDR1 is SEHNR and CDR2 is FQNEAQ in the germline V gene (reference sequence). The V gene end was trimmed by 1 base and the J gene end by 10 bases; junction bases not matched to a gene: 7. The CDR3 loop spans 15 amino acids. CDR3 DNA: TGTGCCAGCAGCTTAGGGGACAGCGGAAGGTCACCCCTCCACTTT. Its protein is CASSLGDSGRSPLHF.

This clonotype was seen many times. The rearrangement links TRBV6-5 to TRBJ1-2; 8 bases match TRBD1. The CDR3 is 13 residues long. CDR1 and CDR2 from the germline V gene are MNHEY and SVGAGI. V lost 6 bases and J lost 7; bases outside the gene matches: 7. This CDR3 is CASSRDRIGGYTF. The CDR3 nucleotides read TGTGCCAGCAGCCGGGACAGGATCGGTGGCTACACCTTC.

This clonotype was counted many times. V is TRBV6-6 and J is TRBJ2-7; weak D call: TRBD1 (7 bases). Germline assignment: CDR1 MNHNY and CDR2 SVGAGI (reference sequence). Trimming pared 7 bases from V and 6 bases from J, leaving 10 bases between. The CDR3 contains 11 residues. The CDR3 here is CASTGGFEQYF. DNA for the CDR3: TGTGCCAGCACAGGGGGGTTCGAGCAGTACTTC.

For this clonotype: A read error may account for a junction end that differs from germline. The J gene is TRBJ1-4, the V gene TRBV20-1; 7 nucleotides match TRBD1. CDR3 length equals 14 residues. Germline loops: CDR1 DFQATT, CDR2 SNEGSKA (reference sequence). CDR3 bases: TGCAGTGCCGCAGACAGGGCCCGAGGAGAAAAACTGTTCTTT. It specifies CSAADRARGEKLFF.

This clonotype was recorded many times. The rearrangement links TRBV20-1 to TRBJ2-7, with 11 bases identical to TRBD1. V was clipped by 6 bases and J by 3 bases; unmatched bases: 4. The germline gives CDR1 DFQATT, CDR2 SNEGSKA (reference sequence). The CDR3 sequence is 13 residues long. CDR3 in amino acids: CSARTGGDYEQYF. The CDR3 DNA sequence: TGCAGTGCCCGGACAGGGGGCGACTACGAGCAGTACTTC.

The chain is built from TRBV5-1 and TRBJ1-2; weak D call: TRBD1 (6 bases). Germline V gives CDR1 SGHRS, CDR2 YFSETQ. The CDR3 covers 12 residues. With 10 bases removed from V and 8 bases from J, the gap between germline ends came to 18 bases. The CDR3 sequence: CAAGEVDQGYTF. The CDR3 bases are TGCGCCGCAGGGGAGGTGGACCAGGGCTACACCTTC.

To note about this clonotype: Compared with germline, one end of the junction differs, possibly owing to a read error. V gene TRBV3-1 combines with J gene TRBJ1-6; no clear D. Per germline, CDR1 LGHDT and CDR2 YNNKEL (reference sequence). The CDR3 extends over 14 amino acids. This CDR3 reads CACSQDVYNSPLHF. Here the CDR3 DNA reads TGTGCCTGCAGCCAAGACGTCTACAATTCACCCCTCCACTTT.

There are many counts of this clonotype. This rearrangement joins TRBV10-2 to TRBJ2-7; D not certain. V lost 4 bases and J 0 bases, leaving 4 bases between the germline ends. The CDR3 has 12 amino acids. CDR1 is WSHSY and CDR2 is SAAADI in the germline V gene. CDR3 residues: CASSVNSYEQYF. The CDR3 bases are TGCGCCAGCAGTGTTAACTCCTACGAGCAGTACTTC.

This clonotype was observed a handful of times. The chain has TRBV6-5 and TRBJ1-1, with D perhaps matching TRBD1 (6 bases). The V gene's germline CDR1 is MNHEY and CDR2 SVGAGI. The CDR3 has 14 residues. Deletions cut 4 bases from V and 6 bases from J, with 15 bases between. In nucleotides, the CDR3 is TGTGCCAGCAGTTTCGACAGGCTTAGACCTGAAGCTTTCTTT. Its protein product is CASSFDRLRPEAFF.

This clonotype was seen at least ten times. J is TRBJ2-3 and V is TRBV9; D is perhaps TRBD2 (6 bases). This CDR3 contains 16 residues. Trimming took 4 bases from V and 2 from J, leaving 17 bases between them. Germline CDR1 SGDLS, CDR2 YYNGEE. CDR3 DNA: TGTGCCAGCAGCCTCGTGGCGGGGACCATCACAGATACGCAGTATTTT. It codes for CASSLVAGTITDTQYF.

This clonotype has a count of ten or more. The chain recombines TRBV20-1 with TRBJ1-5; D remains ambiguous. CDR1 and CDR2 (germline): DFQATT, SNEGSKA (reference sequence). The length of the CDR3 is 13 residues. Trimming shortened V by 4 bases and J by 2 bases, and 9 bases separated the two germline ends. The CDR3 spells CSAITGGNQPQHF. DNA of the CDR3: TGCAGTGCTATCACCGGGGGCAATCAGCCCCAGCATTTT.

This clonotype has a handful of counts. The chain links TRBV30 to TRBJ2-3; 7 bases match TRBD2. The length of the CDR3 is 15 residues. Germline V gene data show CDR1 as GTSNPN and CDR2 as SVGIG (reference sequence). V trimming: 7 bases; J trimming: 1 base; junction bases outside the gene matches: 11. In DNA, the CDR3 is TGTGCCTCAAATCAACGGGGGAGGGGCACAGATACGCAGTATTTT. Protein: CASNQRGRGTDTQYF.

In this sample, this clonotype turned up many times. The chain is built from TRBV10-2 and TRBJ1-4; D is unresolved. Trimming removed 6 bases at V and 4 bases at J, with 9 bases between. From germline, CDR1 is WSHSY and CDR2 SAAADI. The CDR3 has 13 residues. The chain's CDR3 is CASREGGNEKLFF. In nucleotides, the CDR3 is TGCGCCAGCAGGGAAGGAGGTAATGAAAAACTGTTTTTT.

This clonotype was recorded many times. The chain carries TRBV6-4 and TRBJ2-1; no firm D call. CDR1 and CDR2 (germline): MRHNA, SNTAGT. The CDR3 is 13 amino acids. With 2 bases removed from V and 3 bases from J, the gap between germline ends came to 5 bases. In DNA form, the CDR3 reads TGTGCCAGCAGTGACCGGAACTACAATGAGCAGTTCTTC. It is translated as CASSDRNYNEQFF.

At least ten counts were recorded for this clonotype. This chain connects TRBV4-3 to TRBJ2-5; D remains ambiguous. Germline V gives CDR1 LGHNA, CDR2 YSLEER. Trimming took 2 bases from V and 5 from J, leaving 18 bases between them. This CDR3 is 16 amino acids long. As DNA, the CDR3 is TGCGCCAGCAGCCAAAGAAGACCCGGGCTACTTGAGACCCAGTACTTC. The encoded protein is CASSQRRPGLLETQYF.

This clonotype was recorded a few times. A much larger clone is a single base away; this may be a read error. The chain recombines TRBV5-6 with TRBJ2-3; no firm D call. Between the trimmed V and J ends, which lost 3 bases and 6 bases, there was a span of 14 bases. The CDR3 covers 14 residues. CDR1 is SGHDT, CDR2 YYEEEE, per germline. The CDR3 nucleotides are TGTGCCAGCAGCTCAAACCTCTCGCGGGATACGCAGTATTTT. Protein: CASSSNLSRDTQYF.

This clonotype came up many times. This sequence joins TRBV5-6 and TRBJ2-5, with 7 bases that match TRBD2. The J segment lost 0 bases and the V segment lost 4 bases, leaving 9 bases of the junction unmatched. Germline V CDR1 and CDR2: SGHDT, YYEEEE. The CDR3 is 16 amino acids. The CDR3 nucleotides read TGTGCCAGCAGCCGGAGGAGCGGGGCGTACCAAGAGACCCAGTACTTC. Protein product: CASSRRSGAYQETQYF.

This clonotype was counted between two and nine times. The chain joins TRBV28 to TRBJ1-2, with D possibly matching TRBD1 (5 bases). Trimming shortened V by 1 base and J by 4 bases, and 10 bases separated the two germline ends. Germline V gene sequence: CDR1 MDHEN, CDR2 SYDVKM. This CDR3 spans 14 amino acids. CDR3 amino acids: CASSLLAGLYGYTF. The CDR3 DNA follows: TGTGCCAGCAGTTTATTAGCAGGGCTCTATGGCTACACCTTC.

The chain combines TRBV7-9 with TRBJ2-7; 14 nucleotides align to TRBD2. Germline assignment: CDR1 SEHNR and CDR2 FQNEAQ (reference sequence). The CDR3 runs 19 residues. J was trimmed by 2 bases and V by 5 bases; bases with no gene match: 14. The CDR3 protein is CASSGGTSGGPVSPYEQYF. DNA of the CDR3: TGTGCCAGCAGCGGCGGGACTAGCGGGGGCCCAGTAAGCCCCTACGAGCAGTACTTC.

This chain connects TRBV29-1 to TRBJ2-7, with 10 bases that match TRBD1. V shed 7 bases, J shed 3 bases, and the junction held 3 bases outside the gene matches. From germline, CDR1 is SQVTM and CDR2 ANQGSEA. The CDR3 totals 12 residues. The CDR3 coding sequence is TGCAGCGCTGGGACAGGGGACTACGAGCAGTACTTC. It yields the protein CSAGTGDYEQYF.

The chain recombines TRBV20-1 with TRBJ1-3; no clear D. The V gene lost 6 bases and the J gene lost 0 bases, with 9 bases spanning the gap. The CDR3 contains 13 residues. Per the germline V gene, CDR1 is DFQATT and CDR2 is SNEGSKA (reference sequence). The CDR3 coding sequence is TGCAGTGCGAGCCCCAGCTCTGGAAACACCATATATTTT. Translation gives CSASPSSGNTIYF.

This clonotype was recorded once. V is TRBV7-9 and J is TRBJ2-5; perhaps TRBD2 as D (7 bases). Germline V lookup: CDR1 SEHNR, CDR2 FQNEAQ (reference sequence). The CDR3 has 15 residues. Deletions cut 1 base from V and 5 bases from J, with 14 bases between. Here the CDR3 DNA reads TGTGCCAGCAGCTTAGAGGGGGGGCTAAGGGAGACCCAGTACTTC. Translating gives CASSLEGGLRETQYF.

This clonotype appeared many times. This chain connects TRBV5-1 to TRBJ2-5; 13 bases are a match to TRBD2. Germline V gene lookup returns CDR1 SGHRS and CDR2 YFSETQ. The CDR3 sequence is 16 residues long. After removal of 4 bases from V and 5 bases from J, the junction contained 8 bases not matched to a gene. CDR3 DNA sequence: TGCGCCAGCAGCGACGGACTAGCGGGGGAATGGGAGACCCAGTACTTC. Translation gives CASSDGLAGEWETQYF.

This clonotype was found many times. The rearrangement links TRBV24-1 to TRBJ2-2, with D possibly TRBD2 on 6 matching bases. The length of the CDR3 is 15 residues. V was pared by 10 bases and J by 3 bases, with 17 bases between. Germline V gene data show CDR1 as KGHDR and CDR2 as SFDVKD. CDR3 region: CATHQGGGYTGELFF. The CDR3 region has the DNA TGTGCCACGCACCAGGGAGGAGGATACACCGGGGAGCTGTTTTTT.

Many counts were recorded for this clonotype. The chain recombines TRBV2 with TRBJ2-5, with D possibly matching TRBD2 (6 bases). Looked up from germline, CDR1 is SNHLY and CDR2 is FYNNEI. The CDR3 has 13 amino acids. Trimming removed 6 bases at V and 1 base at J, with 9 bases between. This CDR3 is CASREGLQETQYF. DNA of the CDR3: TGTGCCAGCAGGGAGGGGCTCCAAGAGACCCAGTACTTC. Full variable domain (missing parts from reference TRBV2 and TRBJ2-5): EPEVTQTPSHQVTQMGQEVILRCVPISNHLYFYWYRQILGQKVEFLVSFYNNEISEKSEIFDDQFSVERPDGSNFTLKIRSTKLEDSAMYFCASREGLQETQYFGPGTRLLVL.

This clonotype was counted ten times or more. The rearrangement links TRBV11-1 to TRBJ2-7; 14 positions match TRBD2. Germline V CDR1 and CDR2: SGHAT, FQDESV (reference sequence). V was clipped by 4 bases and J by 3 bases; unmatched bases: 8. The CDR3 has 17 amino acids. The CDR3 loop is CASSSGLAGEVGYEQYF. The CDR3, as DNA: TGTGCCAGCAGCTCGGGACTAGCGGGAGAAGTGGGCTACGAGCAGTACTTC.